This is a list of T cell receptor beta chains from one sample in a study of response to subunit inactivated influenza vaccine. TCRdb recomputed calls from the RT-PCR reads with MiXCR, one row per CDR3 protein. The table records approximately 530,000 distinct CDR3 sequences, 13% of them present only once. The input for sequencing was PBMCs from blood, taken roughly 47 days after vaccination. All receptors derive from a man aged 50-60 years who received an inactivated influenza vaccine. Each CDR3 is given with its conserved first and last residue. A D gene is named only where the DNA matches it firmly. Not every row has a clone size; where given, it reads once, few, many or a size class.

D gene	V gene	J gene	clone size	CDR3 protein	CDR3 DNA
NA	TRBV10-3	TRBJ2-1	few	CAISESIDSYNEQFF	TGTGCCATCAGTGAGTCTATTGATTCCTACAATGAGCAGTTCTTC
TRBD2	TRBV18	TRBJ2-3	few	CASSQAGGPGDTQYF	TGTGCCAGCTCACAAGCGGGAGGGCCTGGAGATACGCAGTATTTT
NA	TRBV20-1	TRBJ2-1	few	CSALLSGPNGEQFF	TGCAGTGCCCTCTTGAGCGGGCCCAATGGAGAGCAGTTCTTC
NA	TRBV6-1	TRBJ2-3	few	CASSVGDGDTQYF	TGTGCCAGCAGTGTCGGTGATGGCGATACGCAGTATTTT
NA	TRBV20-1	TRBJ1-2	NA	CSARDLREGYTF	TGCAGTGCTAGAGATTTACGGGAGGGCTACACCTTC
NA	TRBV12-3/TRBV12-4	TRBJ1-2	many	CASSPTGLYGYTF	TGTGCCAGCAGCCCCACAGGACTCTATGGCTACACCTTC
NA	TRBV5-1	TRBJ2-1	few	CASSALASRDNEQFF	TGCGCCAGCAGCGCATTAGCTAGCCGGGACAATGAGCAGTTCTTC
NA	TRBV2	TRBJ1-5	few	CASSGGASRPQHF	TGTGCCAGCAGTGGCGGGGCCTCTAGGCCCCAGCATTTT
TRBD1	TRBV7-9	TRBJ2-1	NA	CASRARDRGGNEQFF	TGTGCCAGCAGAGCCCGGGACAGGGGAGGGAATGAGCAGTTCTTC
TRBD1	TRBV20-1	TRBJ1-2	few	CSARAGSGGRGYTF	TGCAGTGCTAGGGCCGGATCAGGGGGTCGTGGCTACACCTTC
TRBD2	TRBV9	TRBJ2-1	NA	CASSVRTSGSYNEQFF	TGTGCCAGCAGCGTCCGGACTAGCGGGTCCTACAATGAGCAGTTCTTC
NA	TRBV7-2	TRBJ2-1	NA	CASTKDYSYNEQFF	TGTGCCAGCACCAAGGACTACTCCTACAATGAGCAGTTCTTC
TRBD1	TRBV29-1	TRBJ2-2	many	CSAGQASGELFF	TGCAGCGCCGGACAGGCCTCCGGGGAGCTGTTTTTT
NA	TRBV20-1	TRBJ2-3	many	CSARGPNTDTQYF	TGCAGTGCTCGGGGACCAAACACAGATACGCAGTATTTT
TRBD2	TRBV28	TRBJ2-3	few	CASRESGTSTDTQYF	TGTGCCAGCAGAGAGAGCGGGACTAGCACAGATACGCAGTATTTT
NA	TRBV7-9	TRBJ2-1	few	CASSTDLDEQFF	TGTGCCAGCAGCACCGACTTGGATGAGCAGTTCTTC
NA	TRBV6-2/TRBV6-3	TRBJ2-1	NA	CASSYSPPPGTDYSYNEQFF	TGTGCCAGCAGTTACTCCCCTCCACCAGGAACCGACTACTCCTACAATGAGCAGTTCTTC
NA	TRBV12-3/TRBV12-4	TRBJ2-5	NA	CASSSKGGLRETQYF	TGTGCCAGCAGTAGCAAGGGGGGTCTTAGGGAGACCCAGTACTTC
TRBD2	TRBV20-1	TRBJ2-5	few	CSAPPWTSGRAETQYF	TGCAGTGCACCGCCTTGGACTAGCGGGAGAGCTGAGACCCAGTACTTC
NA	TRBV5-6	TRBJ2-7	NA	CASGTGLLYEQYF	TGTGCCAGCGGCACCGGGCTCCTCTACGAGCAGTACTTC
NA	TRBV4-2	TRBJ2-3	NA	CASSPGDLCWEQYF	TGTGCCAGCAGCCCTGGGGACCTCTGCTGGGAGCAGTATTTT
TRBD1	TRBV10-2	TRBJ1-5	NA	CASSESRFAGGSNQPQHF	TGCGCCAGCAGTGAGTCGAGGTTCGCAGGGGGAAGCAATCAGCCCCAGCATTTT
TRBD1	TRBV7-2	TRBJ2-5	few	CASSSMGQGQGTQYF	TGTGCCAGCAGCTCCATGGGACAGGGGCAGGGGACCCAGTACTTC
TRBD2	TRBV7-2	TRBJ2-5	NA	CASSQTSGRALGETQYF	TGTGCCAGCAGCCAAACTAGCGGGAGGGCCCTCGGAGAGACCCAGTACTTC
NA	TRBV2	TRBJ2-4	NA	CASRKGIAKNIQYF	TGTGCCAGCAGGAAGGGGATAGCCAAAAACATTCAGTACTTC
NA	TRBV20-1	TRBJ1-5	many	CSAGRGVNQPQHF	TGCAGTGCGGGCAGGGGAGTCAATCAGCCCCAGCATTTT
TRBD2	TRBV7-2	TRBJ2-5	few	CASSRGLYQETQYF	TGTGCCAGCAGCAGGGGACTATACCAAGAGACCCAGTACTTC
NA	TRBV12-3/TRBV12-4	TRBJ2-7	NA	CASSHGQIYGYKQYF	TGTGCCAGCAGCCATGGACAGATTTATGGCTACAAGCAGTACTTC
TRBD1	TRBV7-9	TRBJ2-5	many	CASSETGTGQETQYF	TGTGCCAGCAGCGAGACCGGGACAGGTCAAGAGACCCAGTACTTC
NA	TRBV20-1	TRBJ1-4	many	CSARRPVNEKLFF	TGCAGTGCTAGGAGGCCAGTTAATGAAAAACTGTTTTTT
TRBD1	TRBV15	TRBJ2-1	few	CATSRGQGDDEQFF	TGTGCCACCAGCAGAGGACAGGGGGACGATGAGCAGTTCTTC
NA	TRBV20-1	TRBJ1-3	few	CSAAPKSSGNTIYF	TGCAGTGCGGCCCCCAAAAGCTCTGGAAACACCATATATTTT
TRBD1	TRBV4-1	TRBJ1-5	NA	CASRQINRGKGNQPQHF	TGCGCCAGCAGGCAAATCAACAGGGGGAAGGGCAATCAGCCCCAGCATTTT
TRBD2	TRBV28	TRBJ2-1	few	CAIESGGPRSYNEQFF	TGTGCCATCGAGTCGGGAGGGCCTAGGTCCTACAATGAGCAGTTCTTC
TRBD2	TRBV7-8	TRBJ2-3	few	CASSSGLVGSADTQYF	TGTGCCAGCAGCTCAGGACTAGTGGGGTCAGCAGATACGCAGTATTTT
NA	TRBV10-2	TRBJ1-1	few	CASRAGVNTEAFF	TGCGCCAGCAGGGCAGGGGTGAACACTGAAGCTTTCTTT